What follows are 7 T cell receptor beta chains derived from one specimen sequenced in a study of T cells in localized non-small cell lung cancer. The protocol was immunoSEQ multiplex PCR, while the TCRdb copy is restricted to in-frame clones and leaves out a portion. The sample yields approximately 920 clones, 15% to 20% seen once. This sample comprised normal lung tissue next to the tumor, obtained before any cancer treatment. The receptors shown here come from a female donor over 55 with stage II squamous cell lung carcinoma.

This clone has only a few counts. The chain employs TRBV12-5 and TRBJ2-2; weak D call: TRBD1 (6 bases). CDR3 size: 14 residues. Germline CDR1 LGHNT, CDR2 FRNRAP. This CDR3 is CASQGQLTTGELFF. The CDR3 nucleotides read TGTGCCAGTCAGGGACAATTGACCACCGGGGAGCTGTTTTTT. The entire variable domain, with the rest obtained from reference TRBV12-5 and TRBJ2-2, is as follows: DARVTQTPRHKVTEMGQEVTMRCQPILGHNTVFWYRQTMMQGLELLAYFRNRAPLDDSGMPKDRFSAEMPDATLATLKIQPSEPRDSAVYFCASQGQLTTGELFFGEGSRLTVL.

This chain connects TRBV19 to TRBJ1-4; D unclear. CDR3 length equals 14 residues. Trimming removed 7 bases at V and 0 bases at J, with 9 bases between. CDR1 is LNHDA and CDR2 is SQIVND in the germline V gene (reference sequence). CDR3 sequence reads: CASKAISTNEKLFF. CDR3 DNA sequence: TGTGCCAGTAAAGCCATCTCAACTAATGAAAAACTGTTTTTT.

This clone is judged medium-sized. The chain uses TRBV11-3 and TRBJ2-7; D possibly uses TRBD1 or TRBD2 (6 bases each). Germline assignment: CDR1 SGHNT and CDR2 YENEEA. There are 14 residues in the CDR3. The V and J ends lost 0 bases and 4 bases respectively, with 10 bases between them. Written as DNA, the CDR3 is TGTGCCAGCAGCTTAGATAAGGGGGGATACGAGCAGTACTTC. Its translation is CASSLDKGGYEQYF.

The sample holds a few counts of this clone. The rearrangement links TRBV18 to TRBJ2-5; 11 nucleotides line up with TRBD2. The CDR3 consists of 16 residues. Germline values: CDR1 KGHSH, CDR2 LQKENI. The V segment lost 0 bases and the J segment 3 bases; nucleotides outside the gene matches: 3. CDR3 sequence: CASSPPRLAGKETQYF. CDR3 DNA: TGTGCCAGCTCACCACCGAGACTAGCGGGGAAAGAGACCCAGTACTTC.

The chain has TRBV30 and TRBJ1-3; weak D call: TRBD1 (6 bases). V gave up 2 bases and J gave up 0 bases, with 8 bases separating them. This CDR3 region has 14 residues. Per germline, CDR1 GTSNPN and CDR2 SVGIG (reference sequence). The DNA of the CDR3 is TGTGCCTGGAGTAGGGGGTTCTCTGGAAACACCATATATTTT. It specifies CAWSRGFSGNTIYF.

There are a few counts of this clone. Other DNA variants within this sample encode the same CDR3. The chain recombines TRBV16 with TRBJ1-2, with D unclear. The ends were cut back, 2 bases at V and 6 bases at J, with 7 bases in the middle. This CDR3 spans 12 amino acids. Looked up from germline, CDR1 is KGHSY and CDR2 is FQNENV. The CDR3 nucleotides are TGTGCCAGCAGCCAAGGGAGGAATGGCTACACCTTC. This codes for CASSQGRNGYTF.

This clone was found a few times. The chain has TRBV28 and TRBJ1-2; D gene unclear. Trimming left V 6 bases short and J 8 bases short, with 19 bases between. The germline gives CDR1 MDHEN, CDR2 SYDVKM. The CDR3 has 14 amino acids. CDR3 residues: CASSPIPGLGGYTF. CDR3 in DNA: TGTGCCAGCAGCCCTATCCCGGGCCTAGGGGGCTACACCTTC.